This passage covers 17 T cell receptor beta chains from one sample sequenced in a study of cytotoxic CD8 clonotypes in ibrutinib-treated CLL. Measured with immunoSEQ multiplex PCR; TCRdb has only the in-frame clones, and not every one. The repertoire holds around 20,000 clones, with around 80% as singletons. Sequenced material: PBMCs, taken before ibrutinib treatment. All receptors derive from a human donor with chronic lymphocytic leukemia.

The V and J genes are TRBV7-3 and TRBJ2-3, with 8 bases aligning to TRBD1. The CDR3 spans 16 residues. Germline-derived CDR1 and CDR2 are SGHTA and FQGTGA. V was pared by 4 bases and J by 2 bases, with 8 bases of the junction left unmatched. Here the CDR3 DNA reads TGTGCCAGCAGCTCAAGGACAGGGCCCTCCACAGATACGCAGTATTTT. Translating it yields CASSSRTGPSTDTQYF.

The chain links TRBV30 to TRBJ1-5; D is perhaps TRBD1 (5 bases). Deletions cut 4 bases from V and 7 bases from J, with 14 bases between. This CDR3 is 13 amino acids long. CDR1 and CDR2 from the germline V gene are GTSNPN and SVGIG (reference sequence). The CDR3 sequence: CAWNLGLWQPQHF. CDR3 DNA sequence: TGTGCCTGGAACTTGGGGCTCTGGCAGCCCCAGCATTTT.

This clone occurred a few times. The chain has TRBV27 and TRBJ1-2; D uncertain. CDR3 length equals 13 residues. Trimming took 4 bases from V and 10 from J, leaving 16 bases between them. The germline gives CDR1 MNHEY, CDR2 SMNVEV (reference sequence). This CDR3 reads CASSSARQDNYTF. DNA for the CDR3: TGTGCCAGCAGTTCCGCTCGGCAGGATAACTACACCTTC.

The chain has TRBV30 and TRBJ1-4; D possibly corresponds to TRBD1 (5 bases). Trimming took 8 bases from V and 8 from J, leaving 27 bases between them. There are 16 residues in the CDR3. Germline V gene data show CDR1 as GTSNPN and CDR2 as SVGIG (reference sequence). CDR3 region: CALGRAGKDFQEKLFF. The CDR3 DNA sequence: TGTGCCCTAGGGCGTGCAGGGAAGGATTTTCAGGAAAAACTGTTTTTT.

The chain combines TRBV9 with TRBJ2-3, with 7 bases aligning to TRBD1. The junction had 8 bases not matched to a gene; V was cut back by 4 bases and J by 6 bases. The CDR3 totals 14 residues. Germline CDR1 SGDLS, CDR2 YYNGEE. CDR3 DNA sequence: TGTGCCAGCAGCAGGAGACAGGGCCTTGATACGCAGTATTTT. It is translated as CASSRRQGLDTQYF.

The rearrangement uses TRBV6-5 and TRBJ1-1; 10 positions match TRBD1. The CDR3 has 14 residues. Losses at the gene ends were 5 bases for V and 1 base for J; bases not matched to a gene: 1. The germline gives CDR1 MNHEY, CDR2 SVGAGI. Here the CDR3 reads CASSRDRGNTEAFF. The CDR3 DNA reads as TGTGCCAGCAGTAGGGACAGGGGGAACACTGAAGCTTTCTTT.

This clone was seen only a few times. The V gene is TRBV30, the J gene TRBJ1-4, with D possibly being TRBD1 (6 bases). V lost 0 bases and J 3 bases, leaving 11 bases between the germline ends. CDR3 size: 15 residues. Germline CDR1 and CDR2: GTSNPN and SVGIG (reference sequence). This CDR3 is CAWSVTRGSNEKLFF. The CDR3 DNA is TGTGCCTGGAGTGTAACCAGGGGATCTAATGAAAAACTGTTTTTT.

Here the CDR3 DNA reads TGTGCCAGCAGCCTCAGCGGGACGGGGAGGGAGCAGTACTTC. Its translation: CASSLSGTGREQYF. The chain carries TRBV7-2 and TRBJ2-7; 7 bases are a match to TRBD2. Germline lookup yields CDR1 SGHTA and CDR2 FQGNSA. CDR3 length: 14 amino acids. V shed 5 bases, J shed 7 bases, and the junction held 11 bases outside the gene matches.

This chain links TRBV28 with TRBJ2-2, with D tentatively TRBD2 (6 bases). This CDR3 has 15 amino acids. The germline CDR1 and CDR2 sequences are MDHEN and SYDVKM. The V and J ends lost 5 bases and 4 bases respectively, with 14 bases between them. The CDR3 reads CASSLYGRGTGELFF. CDR3 DNA sequence: TGTGCCAGCAGTCTGTACGGGAGAGGCACCGGGGAGCTGTTTTTT.

The chain employs TRBV27 and TRBJ1-5; 7 positions agree with TRBD1. This CDR3 has 18 residues. The ends lost 0 bases at V and 4 bases at J; junction bases unmatched: 12. The germline gives CDR1 MNHEY, CDR2 SMNVEV (reference sequence). The DNA of the CDR3 is TGTGCCAGCAGTTTATCTCGGATCAGGGGGGGTTCGAATCAGCCCCAGCATTTT. This translates into CASSLSRIRGGSNQPQHF.

The CDR3 region has the DNA TGTGCCAGCAGGGGGACAGGGGATACTACCTACGAGCAGTACTTC. Its translation: CASRGTGDTTYEQYF. This chain links TRBV6-4 with TRBJ2-7, with 10 bases identical to TRBD1. Trimming took 6 bases from V and 2 from J; bases not matched to a gene: 7. The CDR3 covers 15 residues. Germline V CDR1 and CDR2: MRHNA, SNTAGT.

This CDR3 is CASIWGYEQYF. In nucleotides, the CDR3 is TGTGCCAGCATCTGGGGCTACGAGCAGTACTTC. This chain links TRBV6-5 with TRBJ2-7; no reliable D call. The CDR3 length is 11 residues. In germline, CDR1 is MNHEY, CDR2 SVGAGI. Trimming cost V 7 bases and J 3 bases, with 7 bases left between them.

The chain employs TRBV6-1 and TRBJ1-2; 7 positions agree with TRBD1. This CDR3 has 15 amino acids. Trimming removed 1 base from V and 3 bases from J; junction bases left unmatched: 5. CDR1 is MNHNS and CDR2 is SASEGT in the germline V gene. CDR3 amino acids: CASSEGGGSYYGYTF. The DNA for the CDR3 is TGTGCCAGCAGTGAAGGAGGGGGCTCTTACTATGGCTACACCTTC.

The chain links TRBV10-1 to TRBJ2-7; tentatively, D is TRBD1 or TRBD2 (5 bases each). V lost 0 bases and J lost 2, with 11 bases in between. From germline, CDR1 is WNHNN and CDR2 SYGVQD (reference sequence). This CDR3 has 15 residues. CDR3 sequence reads: CASSESRGPPYEQYF. As DNA, the CDR3 is TGCGCCAGCAGTGAGTCGAGGGGACCCCCCTACGAGCAGTACTTC.

V and J are TRBV6-6 and TRBJ2-1, with 9 bases lining up with TRBD1. This CDR3 has 15 amino acids. V trimming: 4 bases; J trimming: 12 bases; junction bases outside the gene matches: 13. Germline CDR1 and CDR2: MNHNY and SVGAGI (reference sequence). The DNA for the CDR3 is TGTGCCAGCAGTTTAGGGACAGGGTTGTTTATGCGGCAGTTCTTC. Amino acids: CASSLGTGLFMRQFF.

The rearrangement joins TRBV4-3 to TRBJ1-1; possibly TRBD1 for D (6 bases). In germline, CDR1 is LGHNA, CDR2 YSLEER. V shed 0 bases and J shed 4 bases, with 12 bases lying between them. The CDR3 is made up of 15 amino acids. The CDR3: CASSQDVKGGTEAFF. CDR3 sequence (DNA): TGCGCCAGCAGCCAAGACGTAAAGGGGGGCACTGAAGCTTTCTTT.

J is TRBJ1-2 and V is TRBV7-3, with 8 bases that match TRBD1. The CDR3 is 12 residues long. The germline V gene has CDR1 SGHTA and CDR2 FQGTGA. V gave up 5 bases and J gave up 8 bases; unmatched junction bases: 4. The CDR3 here is CASSRTGQGYTF. Here the CDR3 DNA reads TGTGCCAGCAGCCGGACAGGGCAAGGCTACACCTTC. The full variable domain, with the rest looked up from reference TRBV7-3 and TRBJ1-2, is GAGVSQTPSNKVTEKGKYVELRCDPISGHTALYWYRQSLGQGPEFLIYFQGTGAADDSGLPNDRFFAVRPEGSVSTLKIQRTERGDSAVYLCASSRTGQGYTFGSGTRLTVV.